This T cell receptor (beta chain) appears in the sequencing data of a study of OX40 agonist ivuxolimab in advanced cancers. Background on the study: Two patients with cutaneous melanoma and one with hepatocellular carcinoma, three in total, showed partial responses. Overall study findings and caveats: At 0.1-3.0 mg/kg, partial responders had clonal expansion among the lowest observed. Antigen specificity of clonally expanded peripheral T cells was not established. The authors also found low normalized T-cell clonal expansion in some nonresponders.

On this clone: The antigen is unknown. Sequence at one end of the junction differs from germline and may be a read error. The sample contains more than one DNA sequence encoding this CDR3.

TCRdb's table, derived via immunoSEQ multiplex PCR, lists solely in-frame clones and lacks some. The sample contains approximately 14,000 clones, more than 75% of which appear only once. From germline, CDR1 is SQVTM and CDR2 ANQGSEA. The CDR3 has 15 amino acids. Source: CD4+ or CD8+ T cells sorted from blood, taken in a trial of the OX40 agonist ivuxolimab. This clonotype originated in an adult with an advanced solid tumor such as melanoma, head and neck, liver or kidney cancer. V is TRBV29-1 and J is TRBJ2-3, with 11 bases fitting TRBD2. For the CDR3, the DNA is TGTAGCGTTGACCGGACTAGCGGGAGCACAGATACGCAGTATTTT. The encoded protein is CSVDRTSGSTDTQYF.